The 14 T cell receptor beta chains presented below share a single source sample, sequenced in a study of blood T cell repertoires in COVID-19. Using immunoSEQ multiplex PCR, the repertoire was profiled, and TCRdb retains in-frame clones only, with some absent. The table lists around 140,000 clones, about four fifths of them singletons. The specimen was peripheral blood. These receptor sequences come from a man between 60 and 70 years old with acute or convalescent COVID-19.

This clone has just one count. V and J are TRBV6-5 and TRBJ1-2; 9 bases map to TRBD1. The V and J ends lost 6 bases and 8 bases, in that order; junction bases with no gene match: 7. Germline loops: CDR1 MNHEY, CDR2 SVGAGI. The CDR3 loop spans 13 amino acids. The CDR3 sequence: CASRRDRAAGYTF. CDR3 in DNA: TGTGCCAGCAGACGGGACAGGGCCGCGGGCTACACCTTC.

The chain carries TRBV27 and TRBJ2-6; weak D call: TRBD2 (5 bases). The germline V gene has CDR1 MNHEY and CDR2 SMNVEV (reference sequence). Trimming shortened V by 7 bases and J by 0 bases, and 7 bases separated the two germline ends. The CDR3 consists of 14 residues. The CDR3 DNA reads TGTGCCAGCATGAGCGGCTCTGGGGCCAACGTCCTGACTTTC. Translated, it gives CASMSGSGANVLTF.

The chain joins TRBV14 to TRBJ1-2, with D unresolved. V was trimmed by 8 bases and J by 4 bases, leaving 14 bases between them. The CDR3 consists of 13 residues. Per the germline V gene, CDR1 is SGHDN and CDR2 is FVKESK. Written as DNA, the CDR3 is TGTGCCAGCTCGGGTGGCCGAAGCTATGGCTACACCTTC. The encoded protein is CASSGGRSYGYTF.

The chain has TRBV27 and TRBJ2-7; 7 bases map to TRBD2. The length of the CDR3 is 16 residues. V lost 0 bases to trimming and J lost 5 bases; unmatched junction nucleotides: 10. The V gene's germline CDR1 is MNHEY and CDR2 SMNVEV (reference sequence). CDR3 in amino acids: CASSLSMWGGLDEQYF. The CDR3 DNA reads TGTGCCAGCAGTTTATCGATGTGGGGGGGATTAGACGAGCAGTACTTC.

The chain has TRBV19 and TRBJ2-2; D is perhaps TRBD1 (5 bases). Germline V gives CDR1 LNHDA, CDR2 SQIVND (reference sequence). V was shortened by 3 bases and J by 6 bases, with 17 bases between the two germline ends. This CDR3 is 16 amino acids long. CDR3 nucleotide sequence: TGTGCCAGTAGTATTTTCCGTGGGGCATCGGCCGGGGAGCTGTTTTTT. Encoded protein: CASSIFRGASAGELFF.

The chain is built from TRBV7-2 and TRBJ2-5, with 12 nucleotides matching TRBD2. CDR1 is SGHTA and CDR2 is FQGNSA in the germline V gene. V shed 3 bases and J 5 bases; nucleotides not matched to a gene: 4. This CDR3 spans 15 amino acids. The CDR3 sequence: CASSLTSGRFETQYF. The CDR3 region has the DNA TGTGCCAGCAGCTTGACTAGCGGGAGATTCGAGACCCAGTACTTC.

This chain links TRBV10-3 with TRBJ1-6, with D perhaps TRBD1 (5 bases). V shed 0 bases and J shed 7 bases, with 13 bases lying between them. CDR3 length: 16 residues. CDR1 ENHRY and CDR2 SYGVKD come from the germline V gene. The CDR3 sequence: CAISESQGRFNSPLHF. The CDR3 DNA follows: TGTGCCATCAGTGAGTCCCAGGGCAGGTTCAATTCACCCCTCCACTTT.

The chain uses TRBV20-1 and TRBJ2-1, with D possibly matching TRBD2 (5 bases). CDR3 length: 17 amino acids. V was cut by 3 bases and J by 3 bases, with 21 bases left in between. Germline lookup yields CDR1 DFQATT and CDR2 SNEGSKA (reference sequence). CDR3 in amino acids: CSASGIGGDIYYNEQFF. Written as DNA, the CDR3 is TGCAGTGCTAGTGGCATAGGAGGAGACATCTACTACAATGAGCAGTTCTTC.

DNA for the CDR3: TGCGCCAGCAGCTTCACAGGCCCCTACGAGCAGTACTTC. Encoded protein: CASSFTGPYEQYF. V usage is TRBV5-1 and J usage is TRBJ2-7, with D possibly TRBD1 on 5 matching bases. The germline gives CDR1 SGHRS, CDR2 YFSETQ. The CDR3 contains 13 residues. Trimming took 2 bases from V and 2 from J, leaving 8 bases between them.

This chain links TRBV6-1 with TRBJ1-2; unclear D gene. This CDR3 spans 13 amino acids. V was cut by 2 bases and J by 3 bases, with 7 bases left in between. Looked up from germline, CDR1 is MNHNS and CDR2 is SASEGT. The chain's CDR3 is CASSETGDYGYTF. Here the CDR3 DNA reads TGTGCCAGCAGTGAAACGGGAGACTATGGCTACACCTTC.

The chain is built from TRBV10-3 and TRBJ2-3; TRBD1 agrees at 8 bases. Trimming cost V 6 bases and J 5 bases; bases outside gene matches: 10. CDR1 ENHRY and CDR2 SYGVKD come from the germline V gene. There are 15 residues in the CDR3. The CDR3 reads CAIRTTTGAGDTQYF. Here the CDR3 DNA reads TGTGCCATCAGAACGACGACAGGGGCGGGAGATACGCAGTATTTT.

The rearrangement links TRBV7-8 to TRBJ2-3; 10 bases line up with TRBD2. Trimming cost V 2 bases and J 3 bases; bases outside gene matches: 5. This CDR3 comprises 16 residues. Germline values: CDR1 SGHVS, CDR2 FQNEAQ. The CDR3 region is CASSLSGGALTDTQYF. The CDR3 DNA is TGTGCCAGCAGCTTAAGCGGGGGGGCTTTAACAGATACGCAGTATTTT.

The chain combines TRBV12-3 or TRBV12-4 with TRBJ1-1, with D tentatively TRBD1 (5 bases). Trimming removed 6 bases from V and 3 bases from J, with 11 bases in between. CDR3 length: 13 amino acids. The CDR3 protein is CASSQQEYTEAFF. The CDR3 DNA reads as TGTGCCAGCAGCCAACAGGAATACACTGAAGCTTTCTTT.

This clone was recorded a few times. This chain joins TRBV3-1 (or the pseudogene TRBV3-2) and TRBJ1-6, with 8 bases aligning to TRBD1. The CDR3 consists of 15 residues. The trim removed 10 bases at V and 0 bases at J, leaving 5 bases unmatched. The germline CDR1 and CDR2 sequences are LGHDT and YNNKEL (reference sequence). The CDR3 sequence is CATRQGSSYNSPLHF. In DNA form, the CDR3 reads TGTGCCACTCGACAGGGGAGCTCCTATAATTCACCCCTCCACTTT.